The T cell receptor beta chain described here comes from a study of T cells in women clearing cervical HPV infection. Study findings and constraints: Richness plus V gene abundances separated cases from controls with AUC about 0.8.

Repertoires were generated with immunoSEQ multiplex PCR, while TCRdb's copy carries only in-frame clones and drops some. This sample's table reports fewer than 35,000 clones. Trimming cost V 10 bases and J 2 bases; bases outside gene matches: 6. The CDR3 sequence is 13 residues long. From germline, CDR1 is MNHEY and CDR2 SVGEGT. A remark on this clone: Its antigen is unidentified. The read ends 3 residues early relative to the CDR3; the germline J gene fills the gap.

The receptor was isolated from a woman between 18 and 75 years old with a cervical HPV16 infection that either progressed to CIN3+ or cleared (not recorded which). The chain has TRBV6-2 or TRBV6-3 and TRBJ2-3; 7 bases are shared with TRBD1. The sample comprised blood buffy coat. The CDR3 loop reads CATPGQYTDTQYF. CDR3 DNA (partial): TGTGCCACCCCGGGACAGTACACAGATACG.